The entry below gives a single TCR beta chain sequence along with its context. Its target antigen remains unknown. Base qualities are not provided; no much larger clone lies one nucleotide away. Explained via the paper, the time point label denotes: baseline before first vaccination. Samples from vaccinated people were obtained from the UK trials COV001 and COV002, which included a single-blind randomized controlled phase 2/3 trial of AZD1222 (ChAdOx1 nCoV-19) in healthy adults. Trial participant PBMC samples were collected at day 0 and day 28 after the second dose for TCRbeta chain sequencing. The CDR3 regions of human TCRbeta chains were analyzed by immunosequencing. The authors' pipeline ran thus. TCRs in the repertoires were compared against a reference library of SARS-CoV-2-specific TCRs that had been generated with the MIRA antigen-specificity platform. Breadth meant the fraction of unique TCRs that were SARS-CoV-2-associated, whereas depth meant the fraction of total T cells that were SARS-CoV-2-associated. Using the MIRA data, every spike-specific TCR was mapped to the spike region that the TCR reacted to and assigned to either a CD4 or a CD8 class. Log10-transformed breadth and depth values were compared by one-way ANOVA with Sidak's multiple comparisons tests. TCRdb provides this immuneACCESS table in a form limited to in-frame rearrangements. Some clones are lacking; in checked studies, under half of them reflect an unresolved V gene, and why the rest are absent is not known. V and J calls and clone size follow that table, whereas D and trimming were derived from the DNA. The sample data list fewer than 250,000 clones, and 85% to 95% of these were observed just once. The ten largest make up 1% to 1.5% of the sample.

The data are from a study of T cell responses to AZD1222 COVID-19 vaccine (dated by TCRdb to the early 2020s). The study in broad terms: AZD1222 recipients given second doses at about 4 weeks or at about 12 weeks were pooled, since spike-specific TCR depth and breadth were not found to differ between the two schedules. A total of just over 230 trial participants underwent TCR sequencing, of whom about 200 received two doses of AZD1222 and 26 received two doses of the MenACWY control vaccine. Trial participants were enrolled by age into subgroups of 18-55, 56-69 and 70-plus years, and around 150, 29 and 61 TCR-sequenced participants, respectively, were included in these subgroups. The full study reports these points: Nearly half of unique spike-specific TCRs reportedly recognized epitopes outside regions mutated in the B.1.351 and B.1.1.7 variants. Participants were mostly white British and included more females than males, and it was suggested by the authors that clonal diversity may have been underestimated. A significant rise in spike-specific TCR breadth and depth was observed after two AZD1222 doses relative to day 0 and relative to MenACWY recipients. In the small 56-69-year group, the increase in depth fell short of significance, most likely because of low power. Conclusions about previously exposed vaccinees are limited, since just a handful of AZD1222 recipients were seropositive for SARS-CoV-2 at baseline. CD4 TCRs associated with the vaccine covered the entire spike protein, and the dominant responses were in regions 160-218 and 743-854. Because no day 14 peak-response samples were available, repertoires were characterized only after the peak T cell response.

Including cysteine and phenylalanine, the CDR3 has 16 amino acids. Only the CDR3 part of the read is kept: 48 bases, read in frame from the first base. Sequences SGHRS (CDR1) and YFSETQ (CDR2) are obtained from the germline V gene. Trimming takes 1 base from V and 0 bases from J, and the germline ends sit 13 bases apart. Recombination joined TRBV5-1 with TRBJ1-2, with TRBD1 perhaps the D gene, on 5 matching bases. Sequenced here: peripheral blood, sampled on day 0 of AZD1222 vaccination. The receptor's source is an adult in good health. The CDR3 reads CASSLRGRGANYGYTF. The DNA is TGCGCCAGCAGCTTGAGGGGAAGAGGAGCTAACTATGGCTACACCTTC.